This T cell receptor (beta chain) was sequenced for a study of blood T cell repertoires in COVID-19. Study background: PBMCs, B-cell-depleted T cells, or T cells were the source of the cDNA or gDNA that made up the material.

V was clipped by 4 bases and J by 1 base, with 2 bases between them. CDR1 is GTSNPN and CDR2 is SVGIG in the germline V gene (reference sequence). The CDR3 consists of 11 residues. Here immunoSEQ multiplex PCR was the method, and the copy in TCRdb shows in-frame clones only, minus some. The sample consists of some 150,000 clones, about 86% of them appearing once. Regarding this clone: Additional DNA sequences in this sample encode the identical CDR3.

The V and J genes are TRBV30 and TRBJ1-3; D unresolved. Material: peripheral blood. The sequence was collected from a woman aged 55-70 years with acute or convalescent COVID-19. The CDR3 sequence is CAWTSGNTIYF. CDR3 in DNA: TGTGCCTGGACATCTGGAAACACCATATATTTT. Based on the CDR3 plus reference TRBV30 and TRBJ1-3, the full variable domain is SQTIHQWPATLVQPVGSPLSLECTVEGTSNPNLYWYRQAAGRGLQLLFYSVGIGQISSEVPQNLSASRPQDRQFILSSKKLLLSDSGFYLCAWTSGNTIYFGEGSWLTVV.